This is a list of T cell receptor beta chains from one sample in a study of vaccination effects on CD4 cells after COVID-19. Some clones are missing from TCRdb's copy, which holds only in-frame ones; the method was immunoSEQ multiplex PCR. The sample has under 40,000 clones, around 74% seen once. These receptors lack a known antigen. The material was CD4+ T cells from PBMCs cultured without peptide, obtained after COVID-19 vaccination. Every receptor here comes from a human donor who had a prior SARS-CoV-2 infection. Both conserved end residues are part of each CDR3. Each record gives: V gene, J gene, CDR3 protein.

v_call: TRBV27
j_call: TRBJ1-5
cdr3_aa: CASRQLGTLNQPQHF

v_call: TRBV7-2
j_call: TRBJ2-7
cdr3_aa: CASSAAYEQYF

v_call: TRBV4-2
j_call: TRBJ2-5
cdr3_aa: CASSQDLSTEETQYF

v_call: TRBV7-6
j_call: TRBJ1-2
cdr3_aa: CASSFGRAGGYTF

v_call: TRBV7-9
j_call: TRBJ2-1
cdr3_aa: CASSLASGDPNEQFF

v_call: TRBV9
j_call: TRBJ2-6
cdr3_aa: CASSVVSGANVLTF

v_call: TRBV7-2
j_call: TRBJ2-1
cdr3_aa: CASSLVGVGLAGHNEQFF

v_call: TRBV5-6
j_call: TRBJ1-2
cdr3_aa: CASSLWNRGTYGYTF

v_call: TRBV4-1
j_call: TRBJ2-5
cdr3_aa: CASSRRHIQETQYF

v_call: TRBV19
j_call: TRBJ1-2
cdr3_aa: CASSIRRGGAGYTF

v_call: TRBV2
j_call: TRBJ2-5
cdr3_aa: CASNRGQTGQETQYF

v_call: TRBV18
j_call: TRBJ2-1
cdr3_aa: CASSNQRDLYNEQFF

v_call: TRBV2
j_call: TRBJ1-6
cdr3_aa: CASRTDYNSPLHF

v_call: TRBV7-9
j_call: TRBJ2-2
cdr3_aa: CASSVALTGALSGELFF

v_call: TRBV21-1
j_call: TRBJ1-2
cdr3_aa: CASTPPGPQPYETDANYGYTF

v_call: TRBV3-1/TRBV3-2
j_call: TRBJ2-5
cdr3_aa: CASSQDTRGETQYF

v_call: TRBV30
j_call: TRBJ2-7
cdr3_aa: CAWSNYVGEQYF

v_call: TRBV29-1
j_call: TRBJ1-1
cdr3_aa: CSVERGGGGTEAFF

v_call: TRBV4-1
j_call: TRBJ2-2
cdr3_aa: CASSHGTLNTGELFF

v_call: TRBV5-1
j_call: TRBJ1-1
cdr3_aa: CASRGQDNTEAFF

v_call: TRBV24-1
j_call: TRBJ2-2
cdr3_aa: CATSDWTGELFF

v_call: TRBV19
j_call: TRBJ1-2
cdr3_aa: CASSIPGQGHGYTF

v_call: TRBV13
j_call: TRBJ1-5
cdr3_aa: CASSLSRASTQHF

v_call: TRBV6-5
j_call: TRBJ2-1
cdr3_aa: CASSQGLAGSNEQFF

v_call: TRBV28
j_call: TRBJ2-7
cdr3_aa: CASSRTSGRAYEQYF